This T cell receptor (beta chain) comes out of a study of CD8+CD57+ T cells in acquired aplastic anemia (dated by TCRdb to 2016 to 2019). Context from the whole study: On average, sorted CD4+ and CD8+ cells yielded 2.5 to 3.5 ug of extracted DNA, with a range of roughly 0.18 to 27.4 ug. CD8+CD57+ expansion was defined as a frequency above the mean frequency observed in healthy subjects.

This clonotype was detected a few times. It lacks a known antigen. At one boundary the junction diverges from the germline segment, which might be a read error. Profiling of TCR beta VDJ combinations and CDR3 sequences used genomic DNA as the template. TCR repertoire sequencing was run on an Illumina HiSeq 2000. In the original analysis: Repertoire assessment relied on Simpson's diversity index, CDR3 size and DJ length profiles, and TRBV/TRBJ rearrangement plots. The immunodominant clone was defined as the most abundant DNA sequence in deep sequencing data. CDR3 amino acid sequences were checked for sharing between subjects and were compared against published repertoires and the VDJdb database. In-frame beta chains were kept once TCRdb had trimmed the public reads at Q25 with fastp and called clones with MiXCR. Rows are combined by CDR3 protein, so each entry shows the most common genes and DNA. TCRdb's processing, not the study's, gives the V and J calls here. In this sample the table shows approximately 130,000 distinct CDR3 sequences, about 40% of which occur a single time. Around 2.7% of the sample is in the top ten clones.

Expansion of CD8+CD57+ cells had been shown by flow cytometry in the patients chosen for sequencing. All patients had severe acquired aplastic anemia diagnosed by International Study of Aplastic Anemia and Agranulocytosis and Camitta criteria. At the time blood was sampled, none of the patients had received any therapy. The study deep-sequenced TCR repertoires of sorted CD4+ and CD8+ blood T cells from severe aplastic anemia patients and healthy subjects. Patients were enrolled in the USA under clinicaltrials.gov protocols 00001620, 01623167, 00001397, 00071045, 00081523 and 00961064. Ficoll-Paque density gradient centrifugation was used to isolate peripheral blood mononuclear cells. Before DNA extraction, CD4+ and CD8+ T cells were sorted with FACS or magnetic beads. General findings and caveats noted by the study authors: Some 31 CD8+ CDR3 sequences were shared between patients and controls but appeared highly expressed in patients and within their immunodominant clones. Patients and healthy controls showed no significant difference in CD8+ Simpson's diversity (P=0.060).

The CDR1 and CDR2 encoded by the germline V gene are MGHRA and YSYEKL. From the cysteine through the phenylalanine, the CDR3 covers 16 amino acids. Here the CDR3 DNA is all that survives: 48 bases in frame from base 1. The sequence derives from a human donor with aplastic anemia. The sequence is built from TRBV4-1 and TRBJ1-6, with no confident D gene call. The sample taken for sequencing was sorted CD4+, CD8+, or CD8+CD57+ T cells (not recorded which) from PBMCs. CDR3 region: CASSQFFGSYNSPPHF. The nucleotides are TGCGCCAGCAGCCAATTCTTCGGCTCCTATAATTCACCCCCCCACTTT.